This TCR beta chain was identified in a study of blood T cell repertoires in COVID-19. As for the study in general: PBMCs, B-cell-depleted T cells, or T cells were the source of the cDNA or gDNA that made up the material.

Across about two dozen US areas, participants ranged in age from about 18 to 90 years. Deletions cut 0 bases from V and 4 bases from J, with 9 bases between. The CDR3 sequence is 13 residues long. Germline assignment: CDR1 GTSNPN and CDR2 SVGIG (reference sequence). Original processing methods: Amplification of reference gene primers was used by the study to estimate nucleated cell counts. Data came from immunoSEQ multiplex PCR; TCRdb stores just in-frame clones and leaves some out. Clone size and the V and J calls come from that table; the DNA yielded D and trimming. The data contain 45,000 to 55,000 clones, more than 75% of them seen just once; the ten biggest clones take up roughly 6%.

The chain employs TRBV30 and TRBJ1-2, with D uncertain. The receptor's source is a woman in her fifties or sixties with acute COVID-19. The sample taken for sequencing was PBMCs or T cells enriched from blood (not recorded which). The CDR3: CAWSVQTVYGYTF. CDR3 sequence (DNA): TGTGCCTGGAGTGTACAAACAGTCTATGGCTACACCTTC. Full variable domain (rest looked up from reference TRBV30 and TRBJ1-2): SQTIHQWPATLVQPVGSPLSLECTVEGTSNPNLYWYRQAAGRGLQLLFYSVGIGQISSEVPQNLSASRPQDRQFILSSKKLLLSDSGFYLCAWSVQTVYGYTFGSGTRLTVV.